The subject of this entry is one T cell receptor beta chain. Its antigen is unidentified. These data belong to a study of cytomegalovirus exposure and HLA in healthy donors. J was trimmed by 6 bases and V by 2 bases; bases with no gene match: 2. The CDR3 has 15 residues. Germline CDR1 is MDHEN and CDR2 is SYDVKM. The PCR made use of 60 Vbeta and 13 Jbeta primers. Clones were sequenced by immunoSEQ multiplex PCR, and TCRdb holds only the in-frame ones, with some missing. Among fewer than 200,000 clones, around three quarters were seen once, and the ten largest hold around 7%. General observations from the study: At a 0.05 false discovery rate, a later analysis found some 18,000 TCR beta sequences to be associated with HLA alleles. Presence/absence results assume similar sequencing depth per donor, which may not hold.

The chain carries TRBV28 and TRBJ1-3; TRBD1 aligns across 12 bases. The sequencing sample was made of PBMCs. The TCR was taken from a man aged 35 to 55 in good health and CMV-seropositive. The CDR3 here is CASSLPGQGANTIYF. The CDR3 DNA reads as TGTGCCAGCAGTTTACCGGGACAGGGGGCAAACACCATATATTTT.